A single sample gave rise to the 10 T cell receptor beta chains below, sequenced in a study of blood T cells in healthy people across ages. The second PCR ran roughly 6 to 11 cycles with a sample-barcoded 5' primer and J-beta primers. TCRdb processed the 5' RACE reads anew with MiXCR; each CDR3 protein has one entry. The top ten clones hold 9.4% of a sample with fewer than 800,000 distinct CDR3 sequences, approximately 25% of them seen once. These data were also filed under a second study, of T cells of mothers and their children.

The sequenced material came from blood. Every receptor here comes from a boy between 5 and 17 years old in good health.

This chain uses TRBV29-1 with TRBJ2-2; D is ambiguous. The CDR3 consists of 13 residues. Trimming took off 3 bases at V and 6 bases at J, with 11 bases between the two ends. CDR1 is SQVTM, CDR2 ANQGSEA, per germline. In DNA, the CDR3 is TGCAGCGTTGACACCCTAGGGCCCGGGGAGCTGTTTTTT. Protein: CSVDTLGPGELFF.

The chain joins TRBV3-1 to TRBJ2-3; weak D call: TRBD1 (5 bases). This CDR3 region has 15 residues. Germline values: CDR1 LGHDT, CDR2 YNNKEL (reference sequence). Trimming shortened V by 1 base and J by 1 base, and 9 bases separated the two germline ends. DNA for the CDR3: TGTGCCAGCAGCCAAGGAGTGACAGGCACAGATACGCAGTATTTT. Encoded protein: CASSQGVTGTDTQYF.

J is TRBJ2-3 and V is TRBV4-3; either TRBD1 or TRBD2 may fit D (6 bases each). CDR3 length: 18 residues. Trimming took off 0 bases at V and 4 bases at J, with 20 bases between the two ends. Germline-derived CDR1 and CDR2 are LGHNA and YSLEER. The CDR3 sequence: CASSQDLMTGAPPDTQYF. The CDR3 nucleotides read TGCGCCAGCAGCCAAGATCTTATGACGGGGGCCCCCCCAGATACGCAGTATTTT.

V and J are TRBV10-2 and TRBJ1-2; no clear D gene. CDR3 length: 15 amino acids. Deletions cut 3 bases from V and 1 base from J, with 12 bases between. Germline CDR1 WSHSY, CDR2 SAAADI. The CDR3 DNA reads TGCGCCAGCAGTGACGGTTCGAATTTTAACTATGGCTACACCTTC. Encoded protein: CASSDGSNFNYGYTF.

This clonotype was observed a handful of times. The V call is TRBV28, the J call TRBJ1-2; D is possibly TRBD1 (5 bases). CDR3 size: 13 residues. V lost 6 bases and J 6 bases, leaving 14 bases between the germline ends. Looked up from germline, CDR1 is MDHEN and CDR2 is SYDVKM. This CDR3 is CASSSGKRDGYTF. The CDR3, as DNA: TGTGCCAGCAGCTCAGGGAAGCGGGATGGCTACACCTTC.

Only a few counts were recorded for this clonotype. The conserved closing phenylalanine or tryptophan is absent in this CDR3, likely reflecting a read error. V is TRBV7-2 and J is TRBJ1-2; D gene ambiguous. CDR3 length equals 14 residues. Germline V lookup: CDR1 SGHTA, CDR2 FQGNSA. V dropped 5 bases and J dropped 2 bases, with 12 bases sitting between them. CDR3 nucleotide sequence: TGTGCCAGCAGCGGAGTCGGGAGGAACTATGGCTACACCCTC. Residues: CASSGVGRNYGYTL.

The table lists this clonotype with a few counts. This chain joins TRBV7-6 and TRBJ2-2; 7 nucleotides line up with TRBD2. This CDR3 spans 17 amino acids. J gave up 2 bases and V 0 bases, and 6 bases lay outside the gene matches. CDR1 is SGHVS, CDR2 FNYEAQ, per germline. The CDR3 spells CASSLAWGGSNTGELFF. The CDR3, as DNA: TGTGCCAGCAGCTTAGCGTGGGGCGGGAGCAACACCGGGGAGCTGTTTTTT.

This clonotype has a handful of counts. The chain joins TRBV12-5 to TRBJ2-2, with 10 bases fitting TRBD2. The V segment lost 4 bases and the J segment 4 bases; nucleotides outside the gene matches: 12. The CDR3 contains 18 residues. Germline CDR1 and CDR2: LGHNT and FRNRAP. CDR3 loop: CASGSGEREGPGTGELFF. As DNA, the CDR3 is TGTGCTAGTGGTTCTGGAGAGCGGGAGGGCCCGGGCACCGGGGAGCTGTTTTTT.

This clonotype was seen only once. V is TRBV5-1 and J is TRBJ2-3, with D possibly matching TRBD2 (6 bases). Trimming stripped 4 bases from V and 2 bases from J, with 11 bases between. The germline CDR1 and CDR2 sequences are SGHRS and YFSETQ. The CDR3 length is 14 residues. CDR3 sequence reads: CASSRGLFTDTQYF. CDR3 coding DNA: TGCGCCAGCAGCCGGGGACTTTTCACAGATACGCAGTATTTT.

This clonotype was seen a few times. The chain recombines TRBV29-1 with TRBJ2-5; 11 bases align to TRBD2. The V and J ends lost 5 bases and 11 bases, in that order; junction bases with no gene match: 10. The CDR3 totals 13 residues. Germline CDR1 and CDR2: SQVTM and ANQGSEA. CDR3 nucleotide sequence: TGCAGCGTTTCAACTAGCGGGAGTAGAGAGCAGTACTTC. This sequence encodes CSVSTSGSREQYF.